Each of the 5 T cell receptor beta chains below was sequenced from the same sample in a study of blood T cell repertoires in COVID-19. Repertoires were generated with immunoSEQ multiplex PCR, while TCRdb's copy carries only in-frame clones and drops some. The sample includes approximately 210,000 clones, around four fifths seen only once; the top ten take roughly 8.8%. What was sequenced was peripheral blood. The receptor set was obtained from a woman aged 50 to 65 with acute or convalescent COVID-19.

About this clone itself: Other DNA variants within this sample encode the same CDR3. This chain connects TRBV5-4 to TRBJ2-7, with TRBD1 identical over 11 bases. The length of the CDR3 is 14 residues. Germline V gene sequence: CDR1 SGHNT, CDR2 YYREEE (reference sequence). The J segment lost 4 bases and the V segment lost 5 bases, leaving 5 bases of the junction unmatched. This chain's CDR3 is CASSSGTGGYEQYF. CDR3 sequence (DNA): TGTGCCAGCAGTTCCGGGACAGGGGGGTACGAGCAGTACTTC.

This chain links TRBV3-1 (or the pseudogene TRBV3-2) with TRBJ2-5; D may be TRBD1 (7 bases). This CDR3 is 19 amino acids long. Deletions cut 0 bases from V and 0 bases from J, with 20 bases between. CDR1 and CDR2 (germline): LGHDT, YNNKEL (reference sequence). In DNA, the CDR3 is TGTGCCAGCAGCCAAGATCCTGGGGGGACAGACCCGTACCAAGAGACCCAGTACTTC. It specifies CASSQDPGGTDPYQETQYF.

This chain connects TRBV24-1 to TRBJ2-2; 7 bases are shared with TRBD2. Trimming removed 0 bases from V and 1 base from J; junction bases left unmatched: 7. The CDR3 consists of 18 residues. Germline lookup yields CDR1 KGHDR and CDR2 SFDVKD. The DNA of the CDR3 is TGTGCCACCAGTGATTTGGGCGGGAGTTCGTTGAACACCGGGGAGCTGTTTTTT. Translation: CATSDLGGSSLNTGELFF.

The rearrangement links TRBV6-5 to TRBJ1-3; TRBD1 might be the D (6 bases). The V and J ends lost 2 bases and 3 bases respectively, with 11 bases between them. CDR1 is MNHEY and CDR2 is SVGAGI in the germline V gene. The CDR3 spans 15 residues. The CDR3 protein is CASSYEAGDGNTIYF. DNA of the CDR3: TGTGCCAGCAGTTACGAGGCAGGGGATGGAAACACCATATATTTT.

The chain combines TRBV27 with TRBJ2-1, with a weak D call TRBD2 (5 bases). V lost 5 bases and J lost 5, with 19 bases in between. Germline CDR1 and CDR2: MNHEY and SMNVEV (reference sequence). This CDR3 is built from 16 residues. In DNA, the CDR3 is TGTGCCAGCAGTGCAATACGGGGTTCACATAACAATGAGCAGTTCTTC. Its translation: CASSAIRGSHNNEQFF.